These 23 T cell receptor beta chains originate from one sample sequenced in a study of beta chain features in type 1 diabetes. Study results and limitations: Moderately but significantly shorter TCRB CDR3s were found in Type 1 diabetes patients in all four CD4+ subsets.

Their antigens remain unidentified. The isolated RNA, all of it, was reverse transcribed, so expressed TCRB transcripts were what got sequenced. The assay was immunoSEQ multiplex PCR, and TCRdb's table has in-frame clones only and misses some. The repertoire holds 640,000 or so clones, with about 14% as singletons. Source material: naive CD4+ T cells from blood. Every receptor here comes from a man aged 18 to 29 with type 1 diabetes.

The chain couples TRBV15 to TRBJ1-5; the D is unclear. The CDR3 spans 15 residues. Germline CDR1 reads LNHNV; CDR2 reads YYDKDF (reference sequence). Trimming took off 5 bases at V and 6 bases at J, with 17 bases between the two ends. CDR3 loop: CATSHGGSSVQPQHF. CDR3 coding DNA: TGTGCCACCAGCCACGGAGGCAGCTCCGTTCAGCCCCAGCATTTT.

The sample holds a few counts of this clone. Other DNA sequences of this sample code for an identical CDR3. CDR3 region: CASSVELGASYEQYF. CDR3 coding DNA: TGTGCCAGCAGCGTAGAGTTAGGGGCTTCCTACGAGCAGTACTTC. V usage is TRBV9 and J usage is TRBJ2-7; D is perhaps TRBD1 (5 bases). The CDR3 spans 15 residues. Germline V gene sequence: CDR1 SGDLS, CDR2 YYNGEE. V was pared by 0 bases and J by 1 base, with 11 bases between.

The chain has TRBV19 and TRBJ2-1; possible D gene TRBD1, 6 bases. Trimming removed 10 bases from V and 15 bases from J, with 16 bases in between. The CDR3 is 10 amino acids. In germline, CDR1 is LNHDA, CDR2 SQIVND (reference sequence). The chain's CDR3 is CATYRDRRFF. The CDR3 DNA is TGTGCCACCTACAGGGATAGGCGGTTCTTC. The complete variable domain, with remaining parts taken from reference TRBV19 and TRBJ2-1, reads DGGITQSPKYLFRKEGQNVTLSCEQNLNHDAMYWYRQDPGQGLRLIYYSQIVNDFQKGDIAEGYSVSREKKESFPLTVTSAQKNPTAFYLCATYRDRRFFGPGTRLTVL.

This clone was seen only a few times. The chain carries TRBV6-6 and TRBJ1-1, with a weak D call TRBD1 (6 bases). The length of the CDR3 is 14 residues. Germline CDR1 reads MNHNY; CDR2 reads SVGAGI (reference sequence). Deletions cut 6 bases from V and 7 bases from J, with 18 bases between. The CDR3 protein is CASSLPPGEGEAFF. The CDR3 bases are TGTGCCAGCAGCCTTCCCCCAGGGGAGGGTGAAGCTTTCTTT.

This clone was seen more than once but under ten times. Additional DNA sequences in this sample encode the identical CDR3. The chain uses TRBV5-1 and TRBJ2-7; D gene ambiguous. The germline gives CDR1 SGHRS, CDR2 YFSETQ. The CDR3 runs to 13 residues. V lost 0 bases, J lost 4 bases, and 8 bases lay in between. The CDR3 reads CASSLDRTYEQYF. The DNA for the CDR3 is TGCGCCAGCAGCTTGGACAGAACATACGAGCAGTACTTC.

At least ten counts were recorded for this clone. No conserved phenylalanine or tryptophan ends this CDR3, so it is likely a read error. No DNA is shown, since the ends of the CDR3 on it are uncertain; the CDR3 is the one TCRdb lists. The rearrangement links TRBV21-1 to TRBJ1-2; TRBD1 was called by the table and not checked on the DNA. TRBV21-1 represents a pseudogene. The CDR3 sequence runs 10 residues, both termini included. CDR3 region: CASSTRDRKS.

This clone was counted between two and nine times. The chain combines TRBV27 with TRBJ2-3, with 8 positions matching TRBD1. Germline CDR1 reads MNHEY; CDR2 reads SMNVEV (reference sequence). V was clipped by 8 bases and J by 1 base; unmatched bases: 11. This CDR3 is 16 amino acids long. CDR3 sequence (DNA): TGTGCCAGCGGCCCCGGACAGGGCCGTCGCACAGATACGCAGTATTTT. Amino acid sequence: CASGPGQGRRTDTQYF.

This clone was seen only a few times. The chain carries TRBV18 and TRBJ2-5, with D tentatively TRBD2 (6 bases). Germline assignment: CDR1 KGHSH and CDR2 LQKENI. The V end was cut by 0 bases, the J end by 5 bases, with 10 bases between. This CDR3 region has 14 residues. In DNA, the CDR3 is TGTGCCAGCTCACCACCGGGACTCAGTGAGACCCAGTACTTC. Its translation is CASSPPGLSETQYF.

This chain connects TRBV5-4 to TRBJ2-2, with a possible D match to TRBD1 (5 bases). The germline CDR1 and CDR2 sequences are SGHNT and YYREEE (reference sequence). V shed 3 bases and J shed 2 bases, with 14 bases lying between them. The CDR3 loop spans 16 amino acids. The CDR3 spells CASSSRVRGNTGELFF. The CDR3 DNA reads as TGTGCCAGCAGCTCCAGGGTTAGGGGAAACACCGGGGAGCTGTTTTTT.

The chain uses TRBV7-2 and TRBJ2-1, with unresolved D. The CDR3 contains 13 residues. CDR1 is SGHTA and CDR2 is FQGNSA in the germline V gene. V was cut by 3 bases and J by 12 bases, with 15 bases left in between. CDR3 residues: CASSLDQRQRQFF. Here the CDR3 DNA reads TGTGCCAGCAGCTTGGACCAACGGCAGCGGCAGTTCTTC.

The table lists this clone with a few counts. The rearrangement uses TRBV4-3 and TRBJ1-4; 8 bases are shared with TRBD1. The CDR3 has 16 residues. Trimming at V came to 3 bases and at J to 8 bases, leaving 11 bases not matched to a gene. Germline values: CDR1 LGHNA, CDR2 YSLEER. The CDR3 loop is CASSQNHDRGREKLFF. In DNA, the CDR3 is TGCGCCAGCAGCCAGAACCATGACAGGGGTAGGGAAAAACTGTTTTTT.

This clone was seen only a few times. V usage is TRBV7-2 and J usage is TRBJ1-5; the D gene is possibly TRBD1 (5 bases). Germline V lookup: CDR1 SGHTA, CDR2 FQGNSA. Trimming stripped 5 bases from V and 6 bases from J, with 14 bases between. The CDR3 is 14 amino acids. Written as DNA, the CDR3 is TGTGCCAGCAGCCCGTCCCGGGACGGTCAGCCCCAGCATTTT. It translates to CASSPSRDGQPQHF.

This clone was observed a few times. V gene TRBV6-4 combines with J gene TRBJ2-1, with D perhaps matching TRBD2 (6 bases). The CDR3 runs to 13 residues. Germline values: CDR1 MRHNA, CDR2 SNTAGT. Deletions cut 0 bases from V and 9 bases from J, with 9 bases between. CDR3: CASSDSRGGEQFF. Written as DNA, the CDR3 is TGTGCCAGCAGTGACTCCCGGGGAGGTGAGCAGTTCTTC.

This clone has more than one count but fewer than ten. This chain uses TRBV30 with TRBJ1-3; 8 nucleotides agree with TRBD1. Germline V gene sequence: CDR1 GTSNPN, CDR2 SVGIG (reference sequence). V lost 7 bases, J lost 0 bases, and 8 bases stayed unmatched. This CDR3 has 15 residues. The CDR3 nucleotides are TGTGCCTCCGAACCGACAGGGGCCTCTGGAAACACCATATATTTT. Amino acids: CASEPTGASGNTIYF.

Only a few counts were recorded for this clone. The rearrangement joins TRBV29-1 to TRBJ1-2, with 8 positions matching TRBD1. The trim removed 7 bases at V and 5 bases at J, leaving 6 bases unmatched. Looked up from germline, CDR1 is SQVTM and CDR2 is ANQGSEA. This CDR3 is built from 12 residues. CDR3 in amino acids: CSGGQGPYGYTF. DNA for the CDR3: TGCAGCGGTGGACAGGGACCGTATGGCTACACCTTC.

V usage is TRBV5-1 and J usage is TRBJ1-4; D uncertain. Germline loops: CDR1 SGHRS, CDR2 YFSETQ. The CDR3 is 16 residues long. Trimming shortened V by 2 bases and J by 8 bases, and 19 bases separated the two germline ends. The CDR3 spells CASSFRSGSSGEKLFF. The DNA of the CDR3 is TGCGCCAGCAGCTTCAGATCCGGGTCCTCGGGGGAAAAACTGTTTTTT.

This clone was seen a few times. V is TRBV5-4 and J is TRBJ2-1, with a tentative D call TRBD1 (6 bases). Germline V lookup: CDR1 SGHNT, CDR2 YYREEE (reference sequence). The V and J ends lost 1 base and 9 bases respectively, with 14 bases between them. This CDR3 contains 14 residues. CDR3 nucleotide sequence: TGTGCCAGCAGCTTGCTACAGGGCAAGGGTGAGCAGTTCTTC. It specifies CASSLLQGKGEQFF.

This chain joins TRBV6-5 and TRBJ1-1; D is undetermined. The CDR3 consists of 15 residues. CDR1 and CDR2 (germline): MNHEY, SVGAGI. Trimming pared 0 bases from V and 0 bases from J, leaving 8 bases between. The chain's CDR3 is CASSYSQAMNTEAFF. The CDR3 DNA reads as TGTGCCAGCAGTTACTCCCAGGCGATGAACACTGAAGCTTTCTTT.

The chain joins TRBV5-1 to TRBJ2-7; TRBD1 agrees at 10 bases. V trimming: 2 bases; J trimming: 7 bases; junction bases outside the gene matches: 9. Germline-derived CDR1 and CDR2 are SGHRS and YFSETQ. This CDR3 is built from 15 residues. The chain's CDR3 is CASSLPGTGVVEQYF. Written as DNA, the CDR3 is TGCGCCAGCAGCTTACCCGGGACAGGGGTCGTGGAGCAGTACTTC. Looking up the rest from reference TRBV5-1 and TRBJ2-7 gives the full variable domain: KAGVTQTPRYLIKTRGQQVTLSCSPISGHRSVSWYQQTPGQGLQFLFEYFSETQRNKGNFPGRFSGRQFSNSRSEMNVSTLELGDSALYLCASSLPGTGVVEQYFGPGTRLTVT.

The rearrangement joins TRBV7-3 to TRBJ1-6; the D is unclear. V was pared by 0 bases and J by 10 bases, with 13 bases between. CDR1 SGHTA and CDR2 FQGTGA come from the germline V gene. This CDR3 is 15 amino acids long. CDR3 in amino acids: CASSLTGSLGSPLHF. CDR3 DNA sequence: TGTGCCAGCAGCTTAACGGGCAGCCTGGGGTCACCCCTCCACTTT. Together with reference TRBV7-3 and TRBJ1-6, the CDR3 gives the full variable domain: GAGVSQTPSNKVTEKGKYVELRCDPISGHTALYWYRQSLGQGPEFLIYFQGTGAADDSGLPNDRFFAVRPEGSVSTLKIQRTERGDSAVYLCASSLTGSLGSPLHFGNGTRLTVT.

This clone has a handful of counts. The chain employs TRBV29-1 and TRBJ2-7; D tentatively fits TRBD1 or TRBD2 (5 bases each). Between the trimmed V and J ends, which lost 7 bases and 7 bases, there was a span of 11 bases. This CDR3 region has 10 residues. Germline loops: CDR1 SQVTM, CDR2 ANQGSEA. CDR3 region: CSAGRGEQYF. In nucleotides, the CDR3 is TGCAGCGCGGGACGAGGGGAGCAGTACTTC.

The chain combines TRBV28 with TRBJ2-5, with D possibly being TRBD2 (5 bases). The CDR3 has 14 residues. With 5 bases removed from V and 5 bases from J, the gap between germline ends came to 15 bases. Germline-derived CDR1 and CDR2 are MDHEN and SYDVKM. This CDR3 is CASSRPGLIETQYF. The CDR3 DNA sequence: TGTGCCAGCAGTAGACCCGGACTGATTGAGACCCAGTACTTC.

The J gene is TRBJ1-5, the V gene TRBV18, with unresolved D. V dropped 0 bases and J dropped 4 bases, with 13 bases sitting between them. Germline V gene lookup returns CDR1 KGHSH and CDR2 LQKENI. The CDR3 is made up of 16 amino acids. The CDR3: CASSPPTSAGNQPQHF. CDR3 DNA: TGTGCCAGCTCACCACCGACGTCGGCGGGGAATCAGCCCCAGCATTTT.